Given below is one TCR beta chain in context. This clonotype was detected a few times. Its antigen is unknown. No clone much larger than this one lies a single base away; base qualities are absent. The TCR beta CDR3 regions were amplified from RNA transcripts. The first round of RT-PCR for the TCR CDR3 was performed with the HTBI primer set and the Qiagen OneStep RT-PCR kit. Libraries were constructed in a second round of multiplex PCR, after which size selection and purification were performed. Sequencing of the libraries was done on an Illumina HiSeq2000 using paired-end 100 bp reads. The authors' pipeline ran thus. SOAPnuke was used to process the raw data, throwing out any read that contained adapters or uncalled bases, had a mean Phred below 15, or lacked an exact constant-primer or identifier match. COPE v1.2.5 was used to merge the high-quality paired reads, and each unique nucleotide sequence was defined as a clonotype. Clonotypes were aligned to IMGT TRBV, TRBD and TRBJ reference segments using MiTCR v1.1. Analysis was restricted to V-J combinations with a frequency above 0.0001, which covered roughly 99% of repertoires. The TCS score was defined as F50 (clonal expansion) divided by E x V (chaos), with BLOSUM62-based TCRdist calculated between CDR3 peptides within each V-J. Welch's t-statistics and random forest reduced around 520 V-J features to fewer than 15, which were used in a naive Bayes classifier (R e1071). TCRdb trimmed public reads at Q25 via fastp, called clones via MiXCR and kept in-frame beta chains. When rows share a CDR3 protein, they turn into one entry using the most common DNA and genes. The V and J calls reflect TCRdb's pipeline rather than the authors' work. This sample holds hundreds of thousands of distinct CDR3 sequences; more than 15% were observed only once. 13% to 15% of the sample is in the top ten clones.

Stable Graves' hyperthyroidism was defined as the absence of progression to ophthalmopathy over 18 months of follow-up. Hyperthyroidism patients were newly diagnosed, had a disease duration of under 2 months, and were aged 18 to 65 years. Any patient with an uncontrolled infection, another autoimmune disease, pregnancy or lactation was excluded. Diagnoses relied on clinical symptoms, serum thyroxine and TRAb, thyroid ultrasound and orbital computed tomography. PBMCs were separated from approximately 10 ml of fresh peripheral blood using Ficoll-Paque density gradient centrifugation. Total RNA was extracted using Trizol reagent, and RNA quality was assessed on an Agilent 2100 Bioanalyzer. This sample was taken from a study of T cells in Graves' hyperthyroidism and ophthalmopathy (dated by TCRdb to the late 2010s). Concerning the study at large: Peripheral blood was collected at initial diagnosis, before any treatment. Following sampling, methimazole starting at 30 mg daily was given to hyperthyroidism patients, and high-dose intravenous methylprednisolone was given to ophthalmopathy patients. The paper describes TCR Vbeta CDR3 sequencing of 140 or so peripheral blood samples, made up of 43 ophthalmopathy patients, roughly 75 hyperthyroidism patients and 17 progressor patients. Whether ophthalmopathy could be predicted prospectively was tested in an independent validation cohort made up of roughly 19 hyperthyroidism patients plus 17 patients who later progressed to ophthalmopathy. In about 6 Graves' hyperthyroidism patients, the study also compared T-cell repertoires from thyroid tissue with T-cell repertoires from blood. TCR V-J signatures able to tell the groups apart were searched for in a discovery cohort of 95 or so patients, of whom 40 to 45 had Graves' ophthalmopathy and more than 55 had stable Graves' hyperthyroidism. The approximately 97 discovery patients were randomly divided into training and test sets at a 7:3 ratio. The investigation overall reported the following: A 13 V-J signature model separated ophthalmopathy from stable hyperthyroidism, with 87.88% sensitivity and roughly 81% specificity in cross-validation and 80%/75% in testing. In validation, progression to ophthalmopathy was predicted by the model with 70.59% sensitivity and 72% to 85% specificity, a median of approximately 6.5 months before onset. No statistical method was used to set the sample size in advance, and investigators knew the group allocation. Blood samples also contained most of the expanded thyroid clonotypes (frequency above 0.001), which suggests that blood repertoires may reflect thyroid immune responses.

Material for sequencing was blood. This receptor was identified in a woman in her late teens or twenties with Graves' hyperthyroidism.

The CDR3 reads CASSYLRTGNSPLHF. The bases read TGTGCCAGCAGTTACCTACGGACGGGAAATTCACCCCTCCACTTT. Here the chain combines TRBV6-5 and TRBJ1-6; no D gene call is confident. Deletion took 2 bases off V and 7 bases off J, with a span of 12 bases between the germline ends. The CDR3 covers 15 residues, taking in both the cysteine and the phenylalanine. The CDR3 DNA has 45 bases and is translated from base 1. The CDR1 and CDR2 encoded by the germline V gene are MNHEY and SVGAGI.